A single sample gave rise to the 12 T cell receptor beta chains below, sequenced in a study of blood T cell repertoires in COVID-19. Sequencing was performed with immunoSEQ multiplex PCR; in TCRdb, only in-frame clones are kept and a portion is missing. The table shows roughly 300,000 clones, with around 85% occurring only once. The sequenced sample was PBMCs or T cells enriched from blood (not recorded which). These receptors came from a middle-aged woman with acute COVID-19.

The genes are TRBV3-1 (or the pseudogene TRBV3-2) and TRBJ2-1; 8 bases agree with TRBD2. The CDR3 is 13 amino acids. Germline CDR1 LGHDT, CDR2 YNNKEL (reference sequence). After removal of 4 bases from V and 7 bases from J, the junction contained 3 bases not matched to a gene. Here the CDR3 reads CASSLTGGNEQFF. CDR3 nucleotides: TGTGCCAGCAGCCTAACGGGGGGGAATGAGCAGTTCTTC.

The rearrangement links TRBV9 to TRBJ1-6, with 10 bases fitting TRBD1. The CDR3 has 18 amino acids. V lost 4 bases and J lost 0; bases outside the gene matches: 7. The germline gives CDR1 SGDLS, CDR2 YYNGEE. CDR3 nucleotide sequence: TGTGCCAGCAGCCCAAGGGGACAGGGGAGCTCCTATAATTCACCCCTCCACTTT. Translating gives CASSPRGQGSSYNSPLHF.

The chain has TRBV25-1 and TRBJ1-1, with D maybe TRBD1 (6 bases). The CDR3 loop spans 16 amino acids. CDR1 and CDR2 from the germline V gene are MGHDK and SYGVNS. V shed 4 bases and J shed 0 bases, with 15 bases lying between them. The CDR3 DNA reads TGTGCCAGCAGTGGACAGGCGGCTGTAATGAACACTGAAGCTTTCTTT. This encodes CASSGQAAVMNTEAFF.

The chain uses TRBV5-4 and TRBJ1-2, with 7 bases aligning to TRBD1. The CDR3 runs 14 residues. V shed 1 base and J 8 bases; nucleotides not matched to a gene: 8. The germline gives CDR1 SGHNT, CDR2 YYREEE (reference sequence). The CDR3 region is CASSLPGRGDGYTF. The DNA for the CDR3 is TGTGCCAGCAGCTTGCCGGGCAGGGGGGACGGCTACACCTTC.

This chain links TRBV5-4 with TRBJ2-2; no definite D call. Germline V CDR1 and CDR2: SGHNT, YYREEE (reference sequence). V lost 0 bases and J lost 0, with 9 bases in between. This CDR3 has 16 amino acids. CDR3 bases: TGTGCCAGCAGCTTGGATGGCGGAACGAACACCGGGGAGCTGTTTTTT. Amino acid sequence: CASSLDGGTNTGELFF.

This clone was seen only a few times. J is TRBJ2-2 and V is TRBV10-3; D gene uncertain. The CDR3 contains 13 residues. Between the trimmed V and J ends, which lost 6 bases and 5 bases, there was a span of 10 bases. The germline gives CDR1 ENHRY, CDR2 SYGVKD. The CDR3 region is CAIRVPGTGELFF. The CDR3 coding sequence is TGTGCCATCAGAGTACCAGGTACCGGGGAGCTGTTTTTT.

The rearrangement uses TRBV9 and TRBJ1-4; a weak D match, TRBD1 (6 bases). Germline-derived CDR1 and CDR2 are SGDLS and YYNGEE. This CDR3 spans 15 amino acids. Trimming stripped 4 bases from V and 3 bases from J, with 13 bases between. The CDR3 nucleotides read TGTGCCAGCAGCATAAACACAGGGCCTAATGAAAAACTGTTTTTT. Translating gives CASSINTGPNEKLFF.

The chain carries TRBV15 and TRBJ1-3; TRBD1 is a possible D gene (5 bases). The CDR3 runs 15 residues. The germline CDR1 and CDR2 sequences are LNHNV and YYDKDF (reference sequence). Deletions cut 0 bases from V and 4 bases from J, with 10 bases between. CDR3: CATSRETVSGNTIYF. For the CDR3, the DNA is TGTGCCACCAGCAGAGAGACAGTATCGGGAAACACCATATATTTT.

This chain joins TRBV19 and TRBJ2-1, with TRBD2 matching 9 bases. The V gene's germline CDR1 is LNHDA and CDR2 SQIVND (reference sequence). Trimming cost V 7 bases and J 2 bases; bases outside gene matches: 6. CDR3 length equals 15 residues. The chain's CDR3 is CASKKSGGTYNEQFF. CDR3 sequence (DNA): TGTGCCAGTAAAAAGAGCGGGGGGACCTACAATGAGCAGTTCTTC.

The chain carries TRBV6-5 and TRBJ1-1, with D perhaps TRBD1 (6 bases). Germline V gene data show CDR1 as MNHEY and CDR2 as SVGAGI. The V end was cut by 4 bases, the J end by 8 bases, with 8 bases between. The CDR3 is made up of 11 amino acids. CDR3 nucleotides: TGTGCCAGCAGTTTCGACAGGGAAGCTTTCTTT. Its translation is CASSFDREAFF.

This chain uses TRBV10-3 with TRBJ1-3, with a possible D match to TRBD1 (5 bases). Between the trimmed V and J ends, which lost 6 bases and 0 bases, there was a span of 15 bases. Germline V CDR1 and CDR2: ENHRY, SYGVKD. The CDR3 runs 16 residues. The DNA for the CDR3 is TGTGCCATCAGAGCCGACAGACAGAACTCTGGAAACACCATATATTTT. This gives the protein CAIRADRQNSGNTIYF.

V gene TRBV5-1 combines with J gene TRBJ1-3, with D uncertain. Trimming left V 4 bases short and J 5 bases short, with 7 bases between. Germline lookup yields CDR1 SGHRS and CDR2 YFSETQ. The CDR3 runs 12 residues. The CDR3 region has the DNA TGCGCCAGCAGCCCTGACAGAAACACCATATATTTT. This codes for CASSPDRNTIYF.